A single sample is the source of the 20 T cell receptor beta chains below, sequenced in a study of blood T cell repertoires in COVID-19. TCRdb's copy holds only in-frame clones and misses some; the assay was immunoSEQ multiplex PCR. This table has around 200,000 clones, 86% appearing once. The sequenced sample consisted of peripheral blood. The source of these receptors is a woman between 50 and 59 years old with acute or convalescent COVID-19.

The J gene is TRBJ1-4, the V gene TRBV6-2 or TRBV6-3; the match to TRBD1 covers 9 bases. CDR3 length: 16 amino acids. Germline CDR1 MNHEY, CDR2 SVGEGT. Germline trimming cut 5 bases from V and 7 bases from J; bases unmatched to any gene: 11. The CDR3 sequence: CASSAIRDRATEKLFF. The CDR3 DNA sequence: TGTGCCAGCAGTGCAATCCGGGACAGGGCGACTGAAAAACTGTTTTTT.

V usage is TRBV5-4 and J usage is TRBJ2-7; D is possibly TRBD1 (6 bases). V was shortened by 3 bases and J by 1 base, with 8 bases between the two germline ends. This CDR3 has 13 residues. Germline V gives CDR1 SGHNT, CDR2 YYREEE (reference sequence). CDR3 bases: TGTGCCAGCAGCTCACAGGGTTCCTACGAGCAGTACTTC. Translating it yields CASSSQGSYEQYF.

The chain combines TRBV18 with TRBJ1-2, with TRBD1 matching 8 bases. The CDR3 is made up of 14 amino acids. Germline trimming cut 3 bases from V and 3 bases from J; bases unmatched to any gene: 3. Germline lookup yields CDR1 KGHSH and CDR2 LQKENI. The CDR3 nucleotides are TGTGCCAGCTCACCTTCGACAGGGGACTATGGCTACACCTTC. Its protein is CASSPSTGDYGYTF.

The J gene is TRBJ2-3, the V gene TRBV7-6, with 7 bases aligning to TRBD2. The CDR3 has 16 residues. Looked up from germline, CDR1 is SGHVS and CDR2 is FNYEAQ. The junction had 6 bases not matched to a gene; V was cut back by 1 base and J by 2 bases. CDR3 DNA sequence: TGTGCCAGCAGCTTAGGGTCTAGCGGCCACACAGATACGCAGTATTTT. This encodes CASSLGSSGHTDTQYF.

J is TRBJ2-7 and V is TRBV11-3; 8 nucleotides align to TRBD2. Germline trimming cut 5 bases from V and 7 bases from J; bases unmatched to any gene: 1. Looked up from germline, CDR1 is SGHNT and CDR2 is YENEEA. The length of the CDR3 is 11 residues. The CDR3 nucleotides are TGTGCCAGCAGCAAGCGGGAGGAGCAGTACTTC. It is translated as CASSKREEQYF.

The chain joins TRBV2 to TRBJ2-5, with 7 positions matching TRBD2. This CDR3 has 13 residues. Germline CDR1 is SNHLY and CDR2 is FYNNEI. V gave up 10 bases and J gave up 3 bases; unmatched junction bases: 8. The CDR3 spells CATSGDYKETQYF. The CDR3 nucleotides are TGTGCCACTTCCGGGGACTACAAAGAGACCCAGTACTTC.

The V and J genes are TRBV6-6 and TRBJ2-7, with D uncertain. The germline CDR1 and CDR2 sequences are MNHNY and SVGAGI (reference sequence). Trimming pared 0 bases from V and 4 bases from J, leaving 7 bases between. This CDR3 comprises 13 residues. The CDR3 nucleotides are TGTGCCAGCAGTTACTCGGGCAGTTACGAGCAGTACTTC. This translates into CASSYSGSYEQYF.

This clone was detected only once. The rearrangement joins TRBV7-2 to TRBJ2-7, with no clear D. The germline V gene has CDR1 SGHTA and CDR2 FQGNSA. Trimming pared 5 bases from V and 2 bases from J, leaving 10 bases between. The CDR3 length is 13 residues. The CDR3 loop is CASSQQTPYEQYF. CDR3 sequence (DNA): TGTGCCAGCAGCCAACAGACCCCCTACGAGCAGTACTTC.

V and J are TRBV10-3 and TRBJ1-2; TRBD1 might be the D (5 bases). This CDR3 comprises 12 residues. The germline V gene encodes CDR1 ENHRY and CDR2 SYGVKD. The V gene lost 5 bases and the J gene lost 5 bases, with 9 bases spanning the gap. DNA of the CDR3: TGTGCCATCAGTAAACAGGCTTATGGCTACACCTTC. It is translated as CAISKQAYGYTF.

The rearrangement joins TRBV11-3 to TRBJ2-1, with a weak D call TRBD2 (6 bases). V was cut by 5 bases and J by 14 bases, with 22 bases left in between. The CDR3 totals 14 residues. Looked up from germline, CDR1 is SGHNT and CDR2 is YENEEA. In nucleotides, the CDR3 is TGTGCCAGCAGCGAAGAACCCGGGACTCCCCGGAAGTTCTTC. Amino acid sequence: CASSEEPGTPRKFF.

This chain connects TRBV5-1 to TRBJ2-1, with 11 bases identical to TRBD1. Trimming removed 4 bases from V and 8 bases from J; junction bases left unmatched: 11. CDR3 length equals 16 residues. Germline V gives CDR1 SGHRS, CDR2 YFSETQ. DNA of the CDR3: TGCGCCAGCAGCGCTCCGGGACAGGGGGTTGGGGATGAGCAGTTCTTC. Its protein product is CASSAPGQGVGDEQFF.

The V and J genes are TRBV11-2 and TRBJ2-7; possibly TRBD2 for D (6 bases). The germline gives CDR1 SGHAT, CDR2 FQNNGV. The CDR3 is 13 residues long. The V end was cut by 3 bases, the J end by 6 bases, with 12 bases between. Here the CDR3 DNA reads TGTGCCAGCAGCTTCGGGGGAAATGGCGAGCAGTACTTC. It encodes CASSFGGNGEQYF.

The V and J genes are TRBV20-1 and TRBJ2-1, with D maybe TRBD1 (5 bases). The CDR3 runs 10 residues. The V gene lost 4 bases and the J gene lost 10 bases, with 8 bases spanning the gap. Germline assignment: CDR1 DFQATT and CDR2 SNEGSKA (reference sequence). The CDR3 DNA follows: TGCAGTGCTACTAGGGGCGAGCAGTTCTTC. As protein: CSATRGEQFF.

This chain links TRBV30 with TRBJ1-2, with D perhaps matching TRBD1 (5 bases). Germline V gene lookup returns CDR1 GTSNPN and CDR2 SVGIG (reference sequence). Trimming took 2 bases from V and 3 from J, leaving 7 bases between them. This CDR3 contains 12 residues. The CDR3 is CAWSWGDYGYTF. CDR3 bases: TGTGCCTGGAGTTGGGGGGACTATGGCTACACCTTC. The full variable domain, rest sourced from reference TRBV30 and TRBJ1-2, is SQTIHQWPATLVQPVGSPLSLECTVEGTSNPNLYWYRQAAGRGLQLLFYSVGIGQISSEVPQNLSASRPQDRQFILSSKKLLLSDSGFYLCAWSWGDYGYTFGSGTRLTVV.

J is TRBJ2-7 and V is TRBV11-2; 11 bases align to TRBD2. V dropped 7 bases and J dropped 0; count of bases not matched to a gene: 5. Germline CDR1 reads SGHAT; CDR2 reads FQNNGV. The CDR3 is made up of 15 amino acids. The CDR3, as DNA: TGTGCCAGCACCCCTGGGACTAGCGGCTCCTACGAGCAGTACTTC. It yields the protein CASTPGTSGSYEQYF.

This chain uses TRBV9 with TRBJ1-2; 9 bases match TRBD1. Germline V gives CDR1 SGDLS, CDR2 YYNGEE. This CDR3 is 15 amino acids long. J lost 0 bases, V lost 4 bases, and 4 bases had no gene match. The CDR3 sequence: CASSPRQGANYGYTF. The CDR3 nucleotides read TGTGCCAGCAGCCCCCGACAGGGGGCTAACTATGGCTACACCTTC.

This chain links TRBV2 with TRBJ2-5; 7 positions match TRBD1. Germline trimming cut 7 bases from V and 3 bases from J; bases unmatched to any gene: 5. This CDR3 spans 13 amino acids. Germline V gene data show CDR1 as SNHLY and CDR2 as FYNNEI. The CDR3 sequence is CASIVGTEETQYF. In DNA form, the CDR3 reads TGTGCCAGCATTGTGGGGACAGAAGAGACCCAGTACTTC.

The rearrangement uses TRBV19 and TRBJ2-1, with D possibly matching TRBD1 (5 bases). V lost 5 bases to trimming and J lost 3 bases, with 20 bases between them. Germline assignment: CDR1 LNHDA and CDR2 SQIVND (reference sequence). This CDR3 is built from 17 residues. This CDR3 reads CASSPAGHGAIYNEQFF. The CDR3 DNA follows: TGTGCCAGTAGTCCCGCCGGACACGGAGCCATCTACAATGAGCAGTTCTTC.

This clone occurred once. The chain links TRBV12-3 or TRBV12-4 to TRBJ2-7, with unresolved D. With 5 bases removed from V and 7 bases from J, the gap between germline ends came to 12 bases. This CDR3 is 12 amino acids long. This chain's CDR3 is CASSPPGLEQYF. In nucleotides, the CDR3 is TGTGCCAGCAGTCCCCCGGGTTTGGAGCAGTACTTC.

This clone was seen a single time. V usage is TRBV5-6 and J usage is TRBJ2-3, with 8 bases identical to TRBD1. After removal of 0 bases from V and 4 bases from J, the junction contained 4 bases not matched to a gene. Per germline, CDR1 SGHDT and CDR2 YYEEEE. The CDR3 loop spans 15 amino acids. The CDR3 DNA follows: TGTGCCAGCAGCTTGGGACAGGGGAAGGCAGATACGCAGTATTTT. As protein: CASSLGQGKADTQYF.